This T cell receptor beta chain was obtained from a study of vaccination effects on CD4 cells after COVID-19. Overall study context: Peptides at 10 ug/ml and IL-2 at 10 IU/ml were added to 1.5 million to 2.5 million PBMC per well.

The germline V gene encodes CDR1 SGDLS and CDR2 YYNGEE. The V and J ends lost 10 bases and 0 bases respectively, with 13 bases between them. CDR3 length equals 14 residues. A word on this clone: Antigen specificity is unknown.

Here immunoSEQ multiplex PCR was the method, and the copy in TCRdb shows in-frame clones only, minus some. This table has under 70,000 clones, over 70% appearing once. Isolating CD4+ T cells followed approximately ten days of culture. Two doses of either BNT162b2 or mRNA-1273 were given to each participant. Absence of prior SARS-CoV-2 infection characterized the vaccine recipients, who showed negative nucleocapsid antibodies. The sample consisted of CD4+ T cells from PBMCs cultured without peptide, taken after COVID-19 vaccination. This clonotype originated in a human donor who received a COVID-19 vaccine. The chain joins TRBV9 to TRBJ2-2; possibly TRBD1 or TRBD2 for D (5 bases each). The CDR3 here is CASEGRANTGELFF. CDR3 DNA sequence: TGTGCCTCCGAGGGCAGGGCGAACACCGGGGAGCTGTTTTTT. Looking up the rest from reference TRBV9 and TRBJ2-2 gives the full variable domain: DSGVTQTPKHLITATGQRVTLRCSPRSGDLSVYWYQQSLDQGLQFLIQYYNGEERAKGNILERFSAQQFPDLHSELNLSSLELGDSALYFCASEGRANTGELFFGEGSRLTVL.